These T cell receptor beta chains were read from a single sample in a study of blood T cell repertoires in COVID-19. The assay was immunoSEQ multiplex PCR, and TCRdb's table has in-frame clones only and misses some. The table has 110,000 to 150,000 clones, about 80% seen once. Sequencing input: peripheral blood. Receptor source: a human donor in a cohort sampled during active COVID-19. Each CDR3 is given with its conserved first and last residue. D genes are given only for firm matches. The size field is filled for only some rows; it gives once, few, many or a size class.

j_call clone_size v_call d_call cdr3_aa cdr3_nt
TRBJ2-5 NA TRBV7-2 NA CASSPPFGRQETQYF TGTGCCAGCAGCCCCCCCTTCGGGAGACAAGAGACCCAGTACTTC
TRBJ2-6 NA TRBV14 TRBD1 CASSQGADRGSGANVLTF TGTGCCAGCAGCCAAGGTGCGGACAGGGGCTCTGGGGCCAACGTCCTGACTTTC
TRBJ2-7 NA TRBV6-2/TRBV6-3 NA CASSYSRLGQYF TGTGCCAGCAGTTACTCGCGCCTCGGGCAGTACTTC
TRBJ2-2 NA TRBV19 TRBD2 CASTSPLAGGPYGELFF TGTGCCAGTACCTCCCCACTAGCGGGAGGGCCGTACGGGGAGCTGTTTTTT
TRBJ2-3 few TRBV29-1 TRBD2 CSVESPMVRLAGDTDTQYF TGCAGCGTTGAATCGCCCATGGTTCGGCTAGCGGGAGACACAGATACGCAGTATTTT
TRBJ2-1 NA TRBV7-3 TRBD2 CASSSGLVDEQFF TGTGCCAGCAGCTCCGGACTAGTCGATGAGCAGTTCTTC
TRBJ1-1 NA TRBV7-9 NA CASSPGNEAFF TGTGCCAGCAGCCCGGGTAATGAAGCTTTCTTT
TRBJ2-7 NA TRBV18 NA CASSPAFEGAYEQYF TGTGCCAGCTCACCGGCCTTCGAGGGTGCCTACGAGCAGTACTTC
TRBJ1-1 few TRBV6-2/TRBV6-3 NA CASSYYRPWDTEAFF TGTGCCAGCAGTTACTACAGGCCGTGGGACACTGAAGCTTTCTTT
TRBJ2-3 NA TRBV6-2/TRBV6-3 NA CASSRGQPTQYF TGTGCCAGCAGTCGTGGACAGCCTACGCAGTATTTT
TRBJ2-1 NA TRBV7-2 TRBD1 CASSLSPDRVTEQFF TGTGCCAGCAGCTTAAGTCCGGACAGGGTAACAGAGCAGTTCTTC
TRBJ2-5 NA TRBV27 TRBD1 CASSSVGQINQETQYF TGTGCCAGCAGTTCCGTGGGACAGATAAACCAAGAGACCCAGTACTTC
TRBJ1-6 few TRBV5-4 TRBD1 CASSFNRGGSPLHF TGTGCCAGCAGCTTTAACAGGGGCGGTTCACCCCTCCACTTT
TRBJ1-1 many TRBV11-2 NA CASSLGPGKSGTEAFF TGTGCCAGCAGCTTAGGTCCCGGGAAATCGGGCACTGAAGCTTTCTTT
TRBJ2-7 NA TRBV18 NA CASSPLDRGNEQYF TGTGCCAGCTCACCGCTGGACAGAGGCAACGAGCAGTACTTC
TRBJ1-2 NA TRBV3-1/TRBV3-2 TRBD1 CASSLGQGYGYTF TGTGCCAGCAGCCTGGGACAGGGCTATGGCTACACCTTC
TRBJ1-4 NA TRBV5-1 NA CASSQGPNEKLFF TGCGCCAGCAGCCAGGGTCCTAATGAAAAACTGTTTTTT
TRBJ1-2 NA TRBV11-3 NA CASSPSWTNYGYTF TGTGCCAGCAGTCCTAGCTGGACTAACTATGGCTACACCTTC
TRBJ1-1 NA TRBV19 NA CASSIGHLNTEAFF TGTGCCAGTAGTATTGGCCACCTGAACACTGAAGCTTTCTTT
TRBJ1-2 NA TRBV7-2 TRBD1 CASSLGQGGQGGYTF TGTGCCAGCAGCTTAGGACAGGGAGGCCAGGGAGGCTACACCTTC
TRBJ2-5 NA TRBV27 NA CASSPWGDGETQYF TGTGCCAGCAGTCCCTGGGGCGATGGGGAGACCCAGTACTTC
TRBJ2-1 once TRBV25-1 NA CASSGQGHEQFF TGTGCCAGCAGTGGGCAGGGCCATGAGCAGTTCTTC
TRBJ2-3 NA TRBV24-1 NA CATSATGQHTDTQYF TGTGCCACCAGTGCAACAGGGCAACACACAGATACGCAGTATTTT
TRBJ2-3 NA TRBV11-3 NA CASSLERGDTQYF TGTGCCAGCAGCTTAGAAAGGGGAGATACGCAGTATTTT
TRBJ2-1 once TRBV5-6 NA CASSFAQGNNEQFF TGTGCCAGCAGCTTTGCGCAGGGAAACAATGAGCAGTTCTTC
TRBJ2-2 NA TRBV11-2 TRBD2 CASASGRVTGELFF TGTGCCAGTGCTAGCGGGAGGGTAACCGGGGAGCTGTTTTTT
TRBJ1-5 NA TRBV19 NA CASSVDRNQPQHF TGTGCCAGTAGTGTTGACAGAAATCAGCCCCAGCATTTT
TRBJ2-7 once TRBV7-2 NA CASSLRHLYEQYF TGTGCCAGCAGCTTAAGACATCTCTACGAGCAGTACTTC
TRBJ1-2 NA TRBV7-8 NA CASSSRQLGGYTF TGTGCCAGCAGCTCCCGACAGTTGGGTGGCTACACCTTC
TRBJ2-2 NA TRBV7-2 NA CASSLGAGFTGELFF TGTGCCAGCAGCTTAGGTGCGGGGTTCACCGGGGAGCTGTTTTTT
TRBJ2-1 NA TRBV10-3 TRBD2 CATGLAGSNEQFF TGTGCCACCGGACTAGCGGGGTCCAATGAGCAGTTCTTC
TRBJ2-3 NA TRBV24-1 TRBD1 CATSPGGWDTDTQYF TGTGCCACCAGCCCAGGGGGTTGGGACACAGATACGCAGTATTTT
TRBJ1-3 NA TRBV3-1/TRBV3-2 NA CASSQDLGNTIYF TGTGCCAGCAGCCAAGATCTGGGAAACACCATATATTTT
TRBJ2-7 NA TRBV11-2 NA CASSPGGLTYEQYF TGTGCCAGCAGCCCCGGGGGACTTACCTACGAGCAGTACTTC
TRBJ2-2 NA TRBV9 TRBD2 CASSAGTSDFVLFF TGTGCCAGCAGCGCAGGGACTAGCGACTTTGTGCTGTTTTTT
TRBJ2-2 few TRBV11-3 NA CASSRDKGGELFF TGTGCCAGCAGCCGGGACAAAGGCGGGGAGCTGTTTTTT
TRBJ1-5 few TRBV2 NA CASSRERDQPQHF TGTGCCAGCAGTCGGGAGAGGGATCAGCCCCAGCATTTT
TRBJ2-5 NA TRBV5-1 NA CASSLLGRWEETQYF TGCGCCAGCAGCTTGCTGGGGAGGTGGGAGGAGACCCAGTACTTC
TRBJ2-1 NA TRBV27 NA CASMDSSYNEQFF TGTGCCAGCATGGACAGCTCCTACAATGAGCAGTTCTTC
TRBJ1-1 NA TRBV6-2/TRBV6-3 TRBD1 CASSYRTGLSEAFF TGTGCCAGCAGTTACCGGACAGGACTTTCTGAAGCTTTCTTT
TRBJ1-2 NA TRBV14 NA CASSQAGLRANYGYTF TGTGCCAGCAGCCAGGCTGGACTGCGAGCTAACTATGGCTACACCTTC
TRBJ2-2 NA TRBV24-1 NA CATRQGFGGELFF TGTGCCACCCGGCAGGGTTTTGGCGGGGAGCTGTTTTTT
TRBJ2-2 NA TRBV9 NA CASSVDPGTYYTGELFF TGTGCCAGCAGCGTAGATCCCGGGACTTACTACACCGGGGAGCTGTTTTTT
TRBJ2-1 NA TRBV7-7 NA CASSIGTPTYNEQFF TGTGCTAGCAGTATCGGGACTCCAACCTACAATGAGCAGTTCTTC
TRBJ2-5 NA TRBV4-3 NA CASSQDLRVQETQYF TGCGCCAGCAGCCAAGATTTGAGGGTCCAAGAGACCCAGTACTTC
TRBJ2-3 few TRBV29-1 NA CSVEDRGPQYF TGCAGCGTTGAAGATCGTGGGCCCCAGTATTTT
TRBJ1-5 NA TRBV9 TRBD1 CASSLRTGEGPQHF TGTGCCAGCAGCCTGAGGACAGGGGAGGGGCCCCAGCATTTT
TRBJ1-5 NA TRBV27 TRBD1 CASRGQGGSNQPQHF TGTGCCAGCAGGGGACAGGGGGGTAGCAATCAGCCCCAGCATTTT
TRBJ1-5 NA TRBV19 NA CASRPLGGGNQPQHF TGTGCCAGTAGACCCCTTGGGGGGGGCAATCAGCCCCAGCATTTT
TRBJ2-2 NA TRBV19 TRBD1 CASSILLGQGGTGELFF TGTGCCAGTAGTATATTATTGGGACAGGGTGGCACCGGGGAGCTGTTTTTT